The clone carrying this TCR beta chain was counted once. Its antigen is currently unknown. Indicated time point: pretreatment peripheral blood. Method: immunoSEQ multiplex PCR; TCRdb's copy keeps in-frame clones and lacks some. The repertoire holds 43,000 or so clones, with around 80% as singletons. This specimen comes from a study of PD-L1 blockade in urothelial cancer. Study at large: Atezolizumab (1,200 mg intravenously every 3 weeks) began in the mid-2010s for patients. The researchers analyzed blood 3 weeks (second dose) and 6 weeks after treatment start. Whole-study results and caveats: Tumor-associated clones in blood expanded more at 3 weeks in durable-benefit patients.

CDR3 length: 16 residues. The germline V and J ends were trimmed by 0 bases and 4 bases, with 14 bases remaining between them. The germline gives CDR1 SGHTA, CDR2 FQGNSA. This sequence originates from a man aged 55 to 69 with urothelial cancer. This chain links TRBV7-2 with TRBJ2-3; no clear D. Specimen: PBMCs, collected around atezolizumab (anti-PD-L1) treatment. As DNA, the CDR3 is TGTGCCAGCAGCTTAGCCCTATCACACGGAGCAGATACGCAGTATTTT. Its protein is CASSLALSHGADTQYF.